This TCR beta chain emerged from a study of T cell responses to AZD1222 COVID-19 vaccine (dated by TCRdb to about 2021). At the level of the whole study: TCR sequencing was performed for fewer than 250 trial participants, of whom some 200 were given two doses of AZD1222 and approximately 26 were given two doses of MenACWY control vaccine. Trial participants were enrolled by age into 18-55, 56-69 and 70-plus year subgroups, with roughly 160, 29 and 62 TCR-sequenced participants respectively. Findings and caveats that apply to the study as a whole: CD4 TCRs associated with the vaccine covered the entire spike protein, and the dominant responses were in regions 160-218 and 743-854. After two AZD1222 doses, spike-specific TCR breadth and depth were significantly higher than at day 0 and than in MenACWY recipients. In the small 56-69-year group, the increase in depth fell short of significance, most likely because of low power. Participants were mostly white British, with more females than males. The authors suggested clonal diversity may have been underestimated. Conclusions about previously exposed vaccinees are limited because only six or seven AZD1222 recipients were SARS-CoV-2 seropositive at baseline. No day 14 peak-response samples were available, so repertoires were characterized only after the peak T cell response. Reportedly, close to half of the unique spike-specific TCRs recognized epitopes lying outside the regions that are mutated in the B.1.351 and B.1.1.7 variants.

The CDR3 regions of human TCRbeta chains were subjected to immunosequencing. As for the authors' bioinformatics: Repertoire TCRs were checked for matches against a reference library of SARS-CoV-2-specific TCRs that had been generated using the MIRA antigen-specificity platform. Breadth was defined as the fraction of unique TCRs that were SARS-CoV-2-associated, and depth was defined as the fraction of total T cells that were SARS-CoV-2-associated. Using the MIRA data, each spike-specific TCR was mapped to the spike region that the TCR reacts to and placed in a CD4 or CD8 class. Log10-transformed breadth and depth values were compared by one-way ANOVA with Sidak's multiple comparisons tests. Entries here come from immuneACCESS through TCRdb and include only in-frame sequences with V and J called. Some clones fail to appear in such tables; in the studies checked, an unresolved V gene covers under half of the shortfall, and the cause of the remainder is unknown. That table furnishes V, J and clone size, whereas the DNA furnished D and trimming. The sample data list around 130,000 clones, and roughly 88% of these were observed just once. Together, the top ten hold 4.5% to 7% of the sample.

On this clone itself: Its antigen is not yet known. Base qualities are not at hand, and no much larger clone is one base apart.

From the germline V gene, CDR1 is SGHTA and CDR2 is FQGNSA. The CDR3 runs 14 amino acids, cysteine and phenylalanine included. Of all the DNA, just the CDR3 is kept, 42 bases in frame from base 1. V gives up 1 base and J gives up 5 bases, and the segment between their germline ends measures 11 bases. The time point label here, explained by the study, means: about 28 days (+/-7) after the second vaccine dose. AZD1222 recipients with second doses at about 4 weeks or about 12 weeks were pooled, because spike-specific TCR depth and breadth did not differ between schedules. Vaccinee samples came from UK trials COV001 and COV002, including a single-blind randomized controlled phase 2/3 trial of AZD1222 (ChAdOx1 nCoV-19) in healthy adults. For TCRbeta chain sequencing, PBMC samples from trial participants were taken at day 0 and at day 28 after the second dose.

Sequencing used peripheral blood, obtained 28 days after the second AZD1222 dose. The receptor was isolated from an adult who received the AZD1222 COVID-19 vaccine. In this chain, TRBV7-2 is recombined with TRBJ1-2, with a tentative D gene TRBD1 over 5 matching bases. The encoded CDR3 is CASSLGGSGYGYTF. The sequenced DNA is TGTGCCAGCAGCTTAGGGGGGTCTGGTTATGGCTACACCTTC.